The sequence of this T cell receptor beta chain was determined in a study of response to subunit inactivated influenza vaccine. TCRdb reprocessed the RT-PCR reads with MiXCR, giving one entry per CDR3 protein. The sample lists some 550,000 distinct CDR3 sequences; around a quarter were seen once. This CDR3 has 16 amino acids. With 5 bases removed from V and 7 bases from J, the gap between germline ends came to 20 bases. From germline, CDR1 is SGHTA and CDR2 FQGNSA. This sample was shared with a second study, whose subject was T cells expressing NK-cell markers. That investigation notes: 5'RACE template switching built TCR beta cDNA with unique molecular identifiers. Sorted T-cell subsets CD3+CD56+NKG2C+, CD3+CD56+NKG2C- and CD3+CD56-NKG2C+ were TCR beta-sequenced. As a fraction of CD8+ T cells, dominant NKG2C+ clonotypes reached about 1.0-7.5% in six donors. These clonotypes also led the CD3+CD56-NKG2C+ fraction in a handful of donors.

The V gene is TRBV7-2, the J gene TRBJ1-4; D not resolved. Material: CD4+ T cells sorted from PBMCs, obtained 11 to 12 days after vaccination. This TCR came from a man in his fifties or sixties who received an inactivated influenza vaccine. The CDR3 protein is CASSLRLITLGEKLFF. The DNA of the CDR3 is TGTGCCAGCAGCCTTAGGCTGATAACCTTGGGTGAAAAACTGTTTTTT.